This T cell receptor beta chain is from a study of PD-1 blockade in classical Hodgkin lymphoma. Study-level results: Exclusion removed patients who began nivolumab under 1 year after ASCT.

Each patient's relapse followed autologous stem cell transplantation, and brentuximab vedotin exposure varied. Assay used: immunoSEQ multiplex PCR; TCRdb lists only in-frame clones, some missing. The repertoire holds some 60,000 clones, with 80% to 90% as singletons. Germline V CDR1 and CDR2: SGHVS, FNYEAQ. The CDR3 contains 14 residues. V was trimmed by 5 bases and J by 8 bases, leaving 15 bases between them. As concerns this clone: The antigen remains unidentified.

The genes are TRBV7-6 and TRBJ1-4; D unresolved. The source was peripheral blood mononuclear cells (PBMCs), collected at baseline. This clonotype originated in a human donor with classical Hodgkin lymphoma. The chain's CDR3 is CASSVTWRPEKLFF. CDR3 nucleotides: TGTGCCAGCAGCGTCACTTGGAGGCCGGAAAAACTGTTTTTT.